The rows below give T cell receptor beta chains drawn from one sample of a study of cytomegalovirus exposure and HLA in healthy donors. Method: immunoSEQ multiplex PCR; TCRdb's copy keeps in-frame clones and lacks some. The top ten clones hold approximately 2.9% of a sample with roughly 130,000 clones, approximately 72% of them seen once. The specimen was PBMCs. The source of these receptors is a human donor in good health. The CDR3 runs from the conserved cysteine through the conserved F or W. The D gene is left open where the match is weak. Clone size is not always given. Where it is, it says once, few, many or a class for expanded clones.

j_call,clone_size,cdr3_length,v_call,d_call,cdr3_nt,cdr3_aa
TRBJ2-5,NA,13,TRBV2,NA,TGTGCCAGCAGAGGGGGAGCCCAAGAGACCCAGTACTTC,CASRGGAQETQYF
TRBJ2-5,NA,15,TRBV2,TRBD1,TGTGCCAGCAGAAGGGACGACAGGGCTCGAGAGACCCAGTACTTC,CASRRDDRARETQYF
TRBJ2-7,few,11,TRBV28,NA,TGTGCCAGCAGTTCTTTAATAGAGCAGTACTTC,CASSSLIEQYF
TRBJ2-7,NA,15,TRBV18,TRBD1,TGTGCCAGCTCCGCTACGACAGGGGGAATGGGCGAGCAGTACTTC,CASSATTGGMGEQYF
TRBJ2-3,NA,16,TRBV19,TRBD2,TGTGCCAGTAGTATAGGCCTAGCGGGCGGCACAGATACGCAGTATTTT,CASSIGLAGGTDTQYF
TRBJ1-6,NA,15,TRBV7-8,TRBD1,TGTGCCAGCAACGACAGGGGGCTTGGTAATTCACCCCTCCACTTT,CASNDRGLGNSPLHF
TRBJ2-1,NA,18,TRBV2,TRBD2,TGTGCCAGCAGTGTTTTTCGATTCGGGGGGAGCAGGTACAATGAGCAGTTCTTC,CASSVFRFGGSRYNEQFF
TRBJ2-6,NA,15,TRBV2,NA,TGTGCCAGCAGTGAAGCTCTAGCTGGGGCCAACGTCCTGACTTTC,CASSEALAGANVLTF
TRBJ2-1,NA,13,TRBV11-3,NA,TGTGCCAGCAGCTTAGATGGCCCCGAGGGGCAGTTCTTC,CASSLDGPEGQFF
TRBJ2-1,NA,19,TRBV27,TRBD1,TGTGCCAGCAGTTTATATAGACAGGGCGGGCGAAGCTCCTACAATGAGCAGTTCTTC,CASSLYRQGGRSSYNEQFF
TRBJ2-7,NA,13,TRBV27,NA,TGTGCCAGCAGCTCTTATGTCGGCTACGAGCAGTACTTC,CASSSYVGYEQYF
TRBJ2-3,NA,13,TRBV19,NA,TGTGCCAGTAGCCACGGAGGCACAGATACGCAGTATTTT,CASSHGGTDTQYF
TRBJ2-7,NA,14,TRBV6-6,TRBD1,TGTGCCAGCACCGAAGGACAGGGCGAGTACGAGCAGTACTTC,CASTEGQGEYEQYF
TRBJ2-7,NA,13,TRBV30,TRBD2,TGTGCCTGGTCCCCAGGGCCTAGCGGGATCCCGTACTTC,CAWSPGPSGIPYF
TRBJ2-5,NA,14,TRBV29-1,TRBD1,TGCAGCGTTGAGCCCCGGGACAGCCAAGAGACCCAGTACTTC,CSVEPRDSQETQYF